One sample yielded the 28 T cell receptor beta chains listed below, sequenced in a study of identical twins (dated by TCRdb to the mid-2010s). Libraries were made using 5' RACE. TCRdb names Illumina HiSeq 2000 as the instrument used. In TCRdb, the public reads were trimmed at Q25 with fastp and aligned with MiXCR, with productive beta chains retained. Entries that share a CDR3 protein sequence are merged under the most common genes and DNA. This sample comprises fewer than 500,000 distinct CDR3 sequences, roughly 26% of them detected only once. The top ten clones comprise 2.9% of the sample. A further study also used this sample, focusing on T cells expressing NK-cell markers.

The sample was CD4+ T cells sorted from blood. The receptors shown here come from a woman younger than 35 in good health.

The chain combines TRBV5-1 with TRBJ2-5; D is unresolved. Trimming removed 4 bases from V and 0 bases from J, with 7 bases in between. The CDR3 is 13 residues long. Germline V gene data show CDR1 as SGHRS and CDR2 as YFSETQ. CDR3 nucleotides: TGCGCCAGCAGCCAAATGTACCAAGAGACCCAGTACTTC. It encodes CASSQMYQETQYF.

In its sample, this clonotype was seen many times. The rearrangement uses TRBV20-1 and TRBJ2-7, with a weak D call TRBD1 (5 bases). Per germline, CDR1 DFQATT and CDR2 SNEGSKA (reference sequence). This CDR3 is 17 amino acids long. With 0 bases removed from V and 9 bases from J, the gap between germline ends came to 27 bases. CDR3 DNA: TGCAGTGCTAGAGATACAGGAGTTGGGCAGCTTCAACCCCCGCAGTACTTC. As protein: CSARDTGVGQLQPPQYF.

This clonotype was seen only a few times. The chain is built from TRBV20-1 and TRBJ2-7, with D unclear. The CDR3 has 12 amino acids. Deletions cut 6 bases from V and 2 bases from J, with 11 bases between. Germline CDR1 and CDR2: DFQATT and SNEGSKA (reference sequence). The CDR3 sequence: CSASVGAYEQYF. CDR3 DNA sequence: TGCAGTGCCTCAGTTGGAGCCTACGAGCAGTACTTC.

The CDR3 DNA reads as TGCAGTGCTAGATGGGGCTTCGGGCGCACTGAAGCTTTCTTT. Protein: CSARWGFGRTEAFF. The chain couples TRBV20-1 to TRBJ1-1; D is possibly TRBD1 (5 bases). Per germline, CDR1 DFQATT and CDR2 SNEGSKA (reference sequence). This CDR3 has 14 amino acids. Trimming shortened V by 2 bases and J by 4 bases, and 14 bases separated the two germline ends.

This clonotype was seen at least ten times. The chain combines TRBV27 with TRBJ1-2, with 9 bases lining up with TRBD1. The CDR3 extends over 15 amino acids. J was trimmed by 4 bases and V by 5 bases; bases with no gene match: 8. CDR1 and CDR2 from the germline V gene are MNHEY and SMNVEV (reference sequence). CDR3 amino acids: CASSPRDRATYGYTF. Written as DNA, the CDR3 is TGTGCCAGCAGTCCGCGGGACAGGGCCACCTATGGCTACACCTTC.

The chain has TRBV27 and TRBJ1-5; D unclear. CDR3 length: 15 residues. The V end lost 6 bases, the J end lost 0 bases, and 12 bases lay between the germline ends. Looked up from germline, CDR1 is MNHEY and CDR2 is SMNVEV (reference sequence). The CDR3 sequence: CASSTPGLSNQPQHF. The CDR3, as DNA: TGTGCCAGCAGCACGCCCGGTCTTAGCAATCAGCCCCAGCATTTT.

This clonotype was seen a few times. The chain links TRBV25-1 to TRBJ2-2; D might be TRBD1 (6 bases). The CDR3 has 15 amino acids. The V gene lost 3 bases and the J gene lost 1 base, with 9 bases spanning the gap. Germline CDR1 reads MGHDK; CDR2 reads SYGVNS. The DNA of the CDR3 is TGTGCCAGCAGTGACAGGGGTCTGAACACCGGGGAGCTGTTTTTT. Encoded protein: CASSDRGLNTGELFF.

J is TRBJ2-7 and V is TRBV5-1; D is ambiguous. Trimming took 0 bases from V and 3 from J, leaving 10 bases between them. The CDR3 is made up of 14 amino acids. Germline CDR1 reads SGHRS; CDR2 reads YFSETQ. The CDR3 coding sequence is TGCGCCAGCAGCTTGGGTCCACCAGACTACGAGCAGTACTTC. It encodes CASSLGPPDYEQYF.

This clonotype was detected a few times. The genes are TRBV29-1 and TRBJ2-1, with 10 bases identical to TRBD2. This CDR3 spans 16 amino acids. The germline gives CDR1 SQVTM, CDR2 ANQGSEA. Losses at the gene ends were 5 bases for V and 0 bases for J; bases not matched to a gene: 7. CDR3: CSVLGVAGGSYNEQFF. The CDR3 DNA reads as TGCAGCGTTTTGGGGGTAGCGGGGGGCTCCTACAATGAGCAGTTCTTC.

The V call is TRBV4-2, the J call TRBJ1-2; tentative D call: TRBD1 (5 bases). The length of the CDR3 is 15 residues. Trimming stripped 1 base from V and 2 bases from J, with 11 bases between. Germline CDR1 LGHNA, CDR2 YNFKEQ. The CDR3 bases are TGTGCCAGCAGCCAAGTGATGGGGGACAACTATGGCTACACCTTC. Protein: CASSQVMGDNYGYTF.

This clonotype was seen a few times. This chain joins TRBV20-1 and TRBJ2-2, with a weak D call TRBD2 (6 bases). The germline V and J ends were trimmed by 3 bases and 2 bases, with 10 bases remaining between them. The CDR3 has 14 amino acids. In germline, CDR1 is DFQATT, CDR2 SNEGSKA (reference sequence). CDR3 nucleotides: TGCAGTGCTAGTGAGCGGGTAAACACCGGGGAGCTGTTTTTT. Protein: CSASERVNTGELFF.

This clonotype was counted a few times. The chain combines TRBV5-6 with TRBJ1-2, with D perhaps matching TRBD1 (6 bases). There are 16 residues in the CDR3. V was pared by 2 bases and J by 2 bases, with 16 bases between. Per the germline V gene, CDR1 is SGHDT and CDR2 is YYEEEE. CDR3: CASSFGQPRANYGYTF. The CDR3 bases are TGTGCCAGCAGCTTTGGACAGCCCCGAGCCAACTATGGCTACACCTTC.

This clonotype has a handful of counts. CDR3 bases: TGCAGCGTTAAGGGGACAGGGGAGACTGAAGCTTTCTTT. The encoded protein is CSVKGTGETEAFF. The rearrangement joins TRBV29-1 to TRBJ1-1; 10 bases line up with TRBD1. Per germline, CDR1 SQVTM and CDR2 ANQGSEA. The CDR3 sequence is 13 residues long. Trimming took 5 bases from V and 5 from J; bases not matched to a gene: 5.

This clonotype appeared a few times. V and J are TRBV25-1 and TRBJ2-7, with 7 bases matching TRBD2. Losses at the gene ends were 6 bases for V and 2 bases for J; bases not matched to a gene: 1. The germline CDR1 and CDR2 sequences are MGHDK and SYGVNS. The CDR3 is 12 residues long. The CDR3 region is CASRGGAYEQYF. In DNA form, the CDR3 reads TGTGCCAGCAGGGGGGGGGCCTACGAGCAGTACTTC.

There are a few counts of this clonotype. This chain links TRBV30 with TRBJ2-5; TRBD1 agrees at 8 bases. There are 12 residues in the CDR3. Germline V gene lookup returns CDR1 GTSNPN and CDR2 SVGIG (reference sequence). V was pared by 5 bases and J by 5 bases, with 4 bases of the junction left unmatched. DNA of the CDR3: TGTGCCTGGGACAGGGGTAGTGAGACCCAGTACTTC. Its translation: CAWDRGSETQYF.

This clonotype was seen many times. The chain uses TRBV12-3 or TRBV12-4 and TRBJ2-2; 8 nucleotides agree with TRBD1. With 5 bases clipped from V and 3 bases from J, the junction kept 2 bases outside the gene matches. The CDR3 contains 14 residues. CDR3 nucleotide sequence: TGTGCCAGCAGTGCGGGACAGGACACCGGGGAGCTGTTTTTT. Translating it yields CASSAGQDTGELFF.

The chain has TRBV12-3 or TRBV12-4 and TRBJ1-2; D gene ambiguous. The CDR3 is 13 residues long. Trimming took off 7 bases at V and 5 bases at J, with 14 bases between the two ends. The CDR3 region has the DNA TGTGCCAGCAAGGGCAGAGTTCATTATGGCTACACCTTC. This translates into CASKGRVHYGYTF.

The table lists this clonotype with a few counts. The chain links TRBV12-3 or TRBV12-4 to TRBJ2-3; 7 bases align to TRBD2. This CDR3 has 16 amino acids. V lost 0 bases and J lost 5; bases outside the gene matches: 8. The CDR3 region is CASSLARWGGKDTQYF. Here the CDR3 DNA reads TGTGCCAGCAGTTTAGCGCGGTGGGGGGGGAAAGATACGCAGTATTTT.

V is TRBV5-1 and J is TRBJ2-3; D possibly corresponds to TRBD2 (6 bases). Per germline, CDR1 SGHRS and CDR2 YFSETQ. The V end was cut by 1 base, the J end by 0 bases, with 12 bases between. The CDR3 is 16 amino acids. For the CDR3, the DNA is TGCGCCAGCAGCTTGATTGCGGGGACTAGCACAGATACGCAGTATTTT. The encoded protein is CASSLIAGTSTDTQYF.

The chain uses TRBV10-1 and TRBJ2-1; D may be TRBD1 or TRBD2 (6 bases each). The germline V gene encodes CDR1 WNHNN and CDR2 SYGVQD (reference sequence). Trimming removed 3 bases at V and 7 bases at J, with 13 bases between. The CDR3 is 14 amino acids. The CDR3 region is CASSDGQGRNEQFF. The CDR3 DNA reads TGCGCCAGCAGTGATGGGCAGGGGAGGAATGAGCAGTTCTTC.

This clonotype was seen more than once but under ten times. V gene TRBV12-3 or TRBV12-4 combines with J gene TRBJ2-1; D tentatively reads TRBD1 or TRBD2 (5 bases each). The CDR3 covers 14 residues. V was trimmed by 3 bases and J by 7 bases, leaving 13 bases between them. In DNA form, the CDR3 reads TGTGCCAGCAGTTTGAGCTCGGGGCCGAATGAGCAGTTCTTC. The encoded protein is CASSLSSGPNEQFF.

The V call is TRBV9, the J call TRBJ1-6, with 9 bases aligning to TRBD1. The CDR3 is made up of 15 amino acids. CDR1 is SGDLS, CDR2 YYNGEE, per germline. V lost 3 bases, J lost 8 bases, and 6 bases stayed unmatched. CDR3: CASSASGQGDSPLHF. Written as DNA, the CDR3 is TGTGCCAGCAGCGCTTCGGGACAGGGTGATTCACCCCTCCACTTT.

This clonotype was seen a few times. The chain combines TRBV6-1 with TRBJ2-5; the match to TRBD2 covers 8 bases. V dropped 5 bases and J dropped 5; count of bases not matched to a gene: 13. Germline CDR1 MNHNS, CDR2 SASEGT. There are 16 residues in the CDR3. The DNA for the CDR3 is TGTGCCAGCAGTACCCTGGGTAGCGGGACGGGTGAGACCCAGTACTTC. Protein sequence: CASSTLGSGTGETQYF.

The CDR3 nucleotides are TGTGCCAGCAGTCGAGAAAGCCGGGATATCCAGTACTTC. Its translation: CASSRESRDIQYF. The genes are TRBV12-3 or TRBV12-4 and TRBJ2-5; the D gene is possibly TRBD2 (5 bases). Trimming pared 5 bases from V and 10 bases from J, leaving 17 bases between. The CDR3 is 13 amino acids.

The chain couples TRBV11-1 to TRBJ2-1; 8 bases are a match to TRBD2. The CDR3 extends over 16 amino acids. The V segment lost 1 base and the J segment 4 bases; nucleotides outside the gene matches: 6. The germline V gene has CDR1 SGHAT and CDR2 FQDESV (reference sequence). The CDR3 reads CASSLEAPGGYNEQFF. CDR3 bases: TGTGCCAGCAGCTTAGAGGCTCCGGGAGGGTACAATGAGCAGTTCTTC.

This clonotype was recorded at least ten times. V is TRBV20-1 and J is TRBJ1-4; D ambiguous. The CDR3 spans 12 residues. The germline V and J ends were trimmed by 6 bases and 2 bases, with 7 bases remaining between them. Germline loops: CDR1 DFQATT, CDR2 SNEGSKA (reference sequence). The CDR3 protein is CSAGHTNEKLFF. CDR3 nucleotides: TGCAGTGCCGGGCATACTAATGAAAAACTGTTTTTT.

Ten or more counts support this clonotype. V and J are TRBV5-1 and TRBJ2-4; 11 nucleotides align to TRBD1. Germline CDR1 reads SGHRS; CDR2 reads YFSETQ. The CDR3 is made up of 16 amino acids. Trimming took 4 bases from V and 3 from J; bases not matched to a gene: 6. CDR3: CASSPGGTGGKNIQYF. The CDR3 DNA is TGCGCCAGCAGCCCGGGGGGGACAGGGGGCAAAAACATTCAGTACTTC.

This sequence joins TRBV4-3 and TRBJ2-3, with TRBD1 matching over 10 bases. The length of the CDR3 is 16 residues. Germline CDR1 is LGHNA and CDR2 is YSLEER. The J segment lost 4 bases and the V segment lost 2 bases, leaving 6 bases of the junction unmatched. CDR3 amino acids: CASSQTGQGVADTQYF. CDR3 DNA: TGCGCCAGCAGCCAAACTGGACAGGGGGTGGCAGATACGCAGTATTTT.